Listed here are 26 T cell receptor beta chains from one sample, sequenced in a study of shared clonotypes between healthy human individuals. The table came from immunoSEQ multiplex PCR; TCRdb's copy has only in-frame clones and leaves some out. This sample has about 1.5 million clones; around 95% occur once, and the top ten carry 0.95% to 1.5%. Sequencing was done on a sample of naive CD4+ T cells sorted from blood. Noted subset: CD45RA+ positively selected. These TCRs come from a young man in good health.

The chain couples TRBV5-1 to TRBJ1-4, with no clear D. Trimming cost V 0 bases and J 6 bases, with 9 bases left between them. Germline loops: CDR1 SGHRS, CDR2 YFSETQ. This CDR3 is 14 amino acids long. The CDR3: CASSLEGPHEKLFF. The CDR3 DNA reads as TGCGCCAGCAGCTTGGAGGGCCCCCATGAAAAACTGTTTTTT.

The J gene is TRBJ2-1, the V gene TRBV27, with 9 bases matching TRBD1. With V trimmed by 4 bases and J by 4 bases, 11 bases remained unmatched. CDR1 and CDR2 from the germline V gene are MNHEY and SMNVEV (reference sequence). This CDR3 comprises 17 residues. The CDR3 is CASSSPPTGTGYNEQFF. The CDR3 DNA reads TGTGCCAGCAGTTCACCTCCCACCGGGACAGGGTACAATGAGCAGTTCTTC.

V gene TRBV23-1 combines with J gene TRBJ2-5, with D perhaps TRBD1 (5 bases). TRBV23-1 belongs to the ORF category, with a function that is uncertain. This CDR3 spans 16 amino acids. The ends were cut back, 6 bases at V and 1 base at J, with 18 bases in the middle. CDR3 in amino acids: CASRESDAGFQETQYF. As DNA, the CDR3 is TGCGCCAGCAGGGAGTCTGATGCAGGGTTCCAAGAGACCCAGTACTTC.

Note on this clone: Other DNA sequences within the sample encode an identical CDR3. The rearrangement joins TRBV2 to TRBJ1-1; 7 bases line up with TRBD1. CDR3 size: 14 residues. Germline lookup yields CDR1 SNHLY and CDR2 FYNNEI. V shed 3 bases, J shed 1 base, and the junction held 2 bases outside the gene matches. The CDR3 reads CASSERDRNTEAFF. CDR3 bases: TGTGCCAGCAGTGAGCGGGACAGGAACACTGAAGCTTTCTTT.

The chain joins TRBV11-2 to TRBJ2-7, with D possibly called TRBD1 or TRBD2 (5 bases each). The CDR3 has 14 amino acids. CDR1 and CDR2 from the germline V gene are SGHAT and FQNNGV. The germline V and J ends were trimmed by 2 bases and 4 bases, with 12 bases remaining between them. The DNA of the CDR3 is TGTGCCAGCAGCTTAAGGCTAGGGGAGTACGAGCAGTACTTC. Its protein is CASSLRLGEYEQYF.

Points on this clone: One end of the junction does not line up with germline, which may come from a read error. The chain carries TRBV6-5 and TRBJ2-7, with unresolved D. This CDR3 is 11 amino acids long. The germline gives CDR1 MNHEY, CDR2 SVGAGI. CDR3 in amino acids: CASSNSYEQYF. The CDR3 DNA sequence: TGTGCCAGCAGTAACTCCTACGAGCAGTACTTC.

The CDR3 DNA sequence: TGTGCCAGCACGGTGGAGGATACGCAGTATTTT. This encodes CASTVEDTQYF. The chain employs TRBV7-9 and TRBJ2-3, with no clear D. Per the germline V gene, CDR1 is SEHNR and CDR2 is FQNEAQ (reference sequence). V was trimmed by 7 bases and J by 6 bases, leaving 8 bases between them. The CDR3 runs to 11 residues.

Details on this clone: Other DNA sequences in the same sample also yield this CDR3. V gene TRBV7-2 combines with J gene TRBJ2-1; 11 bases agree with TRBD2. Germline loops: CDR1 SGHTA, CDR2 FQGNSA. V lost 3 bases, J lost 4 bases, and 2 bases stayed unmatched. The CDR3 is 15 amino acids. The CDR3 DNA follows: TGTGCCAGCAGCTTGGGACTAGCGGCTTACAATGAGCAGTTCTTC. Translation: CASSLGLAAYNEQFF.

The chain uses TRBV5-6 and TRBJ1-4; TRBD1 aligns across 8 bases. The CDR3 is 15 amino acids. The V gene's germline CDR1 is SGHDT and CDR2 YYEEEE. V was pared by 2 bases and J by 4 bases, with 4 bases of the junction left unmatched. Written as DNA, the CDR3 is TGTGCCAGCAGCTTTGACAGGGGCCTTAATGAAAAACTGTTTTTT. As protein: CASSFDRGLNEKLFF.

The chain carries TRBV27 and TRBJ2-1; 8 bases are a match to TRBD2. CDR3 length: 14 amino acids. CDR1 is MNHEY and CDR2 is SMNVEV in the germline V gene (reference sequence). The V gene end was trimmed by 8 bases and the J gene end by 10 bases; junction bases not matched to a gene: 13. The CDR3 DNA reads as TGTGCCAGCGTCCGTTCCGGGACTAGGGGGGAGCAGTTCTTC. Encoded protein: CASVRSGTRGEQFF.

The V call is TRBV10-1, the J call TRBJ2-1; D is ambiguous. Per germline, CDR1 WNHNN and CDR2 SYGVQD (reference sequence). Trimming took off 6 bases at V and 3 bases at J, with 15 bases between the two ends. CDR3 length: 15 amino acids. This CDR3 reads CASSLSHADYNEQFF. CDR3 DNA sequence: TGCGCCAGCAGCTTAAGCCATGCTGACTACAATGAGCAGTTCTTC.

The chain has TRBV5-1 and TRBJ2-3; no reliable D call. Germline V gives CDR1 SGHRS, CDR2 YFSETQ. V was clipped by 2 bases and J by 4 bases, with 5 bases between them. This CDR3 is 12 amino acids long. The CDR3 loop reads CASSFPADTQYF. The CDR3 region has the DNA TGCGCCAGCAGCTTTCCGGCAGATACGCAGTATTTT.

The chain uses TRBV7-2 and TRBJ2-7, with TRBD2 matching over 14 bases. V shed 6 bases, J shed 3 bases, and the junction held 10 bases outside the gene matches. This CDR3 has 17 residues. Germline values: CDR1 SGHTA, CDR2 FQGNSA. The CDR3 DNA reads as TGTGCCAGCAGTTACGGGACTAGCGGGAGAATCGGCTACGAGCAGTACTTC. This gives the protein CASSYGTSGRIGYEQYF.

This rearrangement joins TRBV28 to TRBJ2-2; possible D gene TRBD2, 5 bases. Germline assignment: CDR1 MDHEN and CDR2 SYDVKM. With 3 bases removed from V and 4 bases from J, the gap between germline ends came to 6 bases. The CDR3 has 13 amino acids. In DNA form, the CDR3 reads TGTGCCAGCAGTTTGGAGGTCACCGGGGAGCTGTTTTTT. As protein: CASSLEVTGELFF.

The chain couples TRBV29-1 to TRBJ1-1; tentatively, D is TRBD1 (5 bases). V was cut by 6 bases and J by 0 bases, with 11 bases left in between. This CDR3 is built from 13 residues. CDR1 SQVTM and CDR2 ANQGSEA come from the germline V gene. CDR3 sequence reads: CSVATAMNTEAFF. CDR3 DNA: TGCAGCGTAGCGACAGCCATGAACACTGAAGCTTTCTTT.

The chain combines TRBV5-5 with TRBJ2-7; D remains ambiguous. Trimming took off 0 bases at V and 2 bases at J, with 3 bases between the two ends. The CDR3 is 12 amino acids. Germline V gene sequence: CDR1 SGHKS, CDR2 YYEKEE (reference sequence). CDR3 in amino acids: CASSLEAYEQYF. CDR3 DNA: TGTGCCAGCAGCTTGGAGGCCTACGAGCAGTACTTC.

The chain combines TRBV7-9 with TRBJ2-1, with a possible D match to TRBD2 (6 bases). The V end lost 6 bases, the J end lost 12 bases, and 18 bases lay between the germline ends. The CDR3 runs 13 residues. Per the germline V gene, CDR1 is SEHNR and CDR2 is FQNEAQ (reference sequence). This chain's CDR3 is CASSSDPGTAQFF. Here the CDR3 DNA reads TGTGCCAGCAGTTCCGATCCCGGGACTGCGCAGTTCTTC.

This rearrangement joins TRBV27 to TRBJ2-7, with TRBD1 matching 7 bases. Germline assignment: CDR1 MNHEY and CDR2 SMNVEV (reference sequence). The CDR3 length is 14 residues. V was clipped by 2 bases and J by 5 bases; unmatched bases: 6. The CDR3 bases are TGTGCCAGCAGTTTAGTAACAGGGGCCCACGAGCAGTACTTC. Protein sequence: CASSLVTGAHEQYF.

The CDR3 sequence is CASSLGRDRGTDTQYF. In DNA, the CDR3 is TGTGCCAGCAGCTTGGGTAGGGACAGAGGCACAGATACGCAGTATTTT. The rearrangement joins TRBV5-4 to TRBJ2-3; 7 bases agree with TRBD1. Per the germline V gene, CDR1 is SGHNT and CDR2 is YYREEE (reference sequence). This CDR3 comprises 16 residues. J was trimmed by 1 base and V by 0 bases; bases with no gene match: 5. Full variable domain (missing parts from reference TRBV5-4 and TRBJ2-3): ETGVTQSPTHLIKTRGQQVTLRCSSQSGHNTVSWYQQALGQGPQFIFQYYREEENGRGNFPPRFSGLQFPNYSSELNVNALELDDSALYLCASSLGRDRGTDTQYFGPGTRLTVL.

This clone was observed once. The chain combines TRBV5-1 with TRBJ2-1; D may be TRBD2 (6 bases). Germline V lookup: CDR1 SGHRS, CDR2 YFSETQ. Between the trimmed V and J ends, which lost 0 bases and 2 bases, there was a span of 12 bases. This CDR3 is built from 16 residues. CDR3 residues: CASSLVAESAYNEQFF. DNA for the CDR3: TGCGCCAGCAGCTTGGTAGCGGAGTCTGCCTACAATGAGCAGTTCTTC.

This chain links TRBV21-1 with TRBJ2-7; the table's D call, TRBD1, was not checked against the DNA. TRBV21-1 has pseudogene status. The CDR3 extends over 20 amino acids. Here the CDR3 reads CASSSPGSQTHIYDPYEQYF. The CDR3, as DNA: TGTGCCAGCAGCAGTCCAGGATCCCAAACTCATATCTACGACCCCTACGAGCAGTACTTC.

Note on this clone: At the DNA level, this CDR3 is encoded by other sequences in the same sample as well. The chain employs TRBV5-1 and TRBJ1-5, with 8 bases that match TRBD1. The CDR3 has 16 residues. Trimming at V came to 0 bases and at J to 4 bases, leaving 6 bases not matched to a gene. The germline gives CDR1 SGHRS, CDR2 YFSETQ. The DNA for the CDR3 is TGCGCCAGCAGCTTGGGGCCGGGGACAGGTAATCAGCCCCAGCATTTT. Translation gives CASSLGPGTGNQPQHF.

Comment on this clone: Other DNA sequences of this sample code for an identical CDR3. V usage is TRBV7-2 and J usage is TRBJ2-1; 12 bases fit TRBD2. The CDR3 spans 15 residues. Germline lookup yields CDR1 SGHTA and CDR2 FQGNSA. With 2 bases clipped from V and 9 bases from J, the junction kept 5 bases outside the gene matches. The CDR3 coding sequence is TGTGCCAGCAGCTTACTAGCGGGAGGGCCGGGTGAGCAGTTCTTC. It yields the protein CASSLLAGGPGEQFF.

The chain has TRBV28 and TRBJ2-5, with 7 bases aligning to TRBD1. CDR1 and CDR2 from the germline V gene are MDHEN and SYDVKM. V shed 5 bases and J 4 bases; nucleotides not matched to a gene: 1. There are 12 residues in the CDR3. This CDR3 reads CASSTGVETQYF. CDR3 DNA sequence: TGTGCCAGCAGTACAGGGGTAGAGACCCAGTACTTC.

The chain carries TRBV10-3 and TRBJ2-3; D is ambiguous. With 8 bases removed from V and 1 base from J, the gap between germline ends came to 7 bases. The CDR3 sequence is 12 residues long. Germline CDR1 ENHRY, CDR2 SYGVKD. The CDR3 sequence is CAIGARTDTQYF. CDR3 sequence (DNA): TGTGCCATCGGAGCCCGCACAGATACGCAGTATTTT.

For the CDR3, the DNA is TGTGCCTGGACAAGACAGGGAACGACTAATGAAAAACTGTTTTTT. This encodes CAWTRQGTTNEKLFF. This sequence joins TRBV30 and TRBJ1-4; 7 bases agree with TRBD1. Germline CDR1 and CDR2: GTSNPN and SVGIG (reference sequence). Losses at the gene ends were 4 bases for V and 2 bases for J; bases not matched to a gene: 7. The CDR3 runs 15 residues.